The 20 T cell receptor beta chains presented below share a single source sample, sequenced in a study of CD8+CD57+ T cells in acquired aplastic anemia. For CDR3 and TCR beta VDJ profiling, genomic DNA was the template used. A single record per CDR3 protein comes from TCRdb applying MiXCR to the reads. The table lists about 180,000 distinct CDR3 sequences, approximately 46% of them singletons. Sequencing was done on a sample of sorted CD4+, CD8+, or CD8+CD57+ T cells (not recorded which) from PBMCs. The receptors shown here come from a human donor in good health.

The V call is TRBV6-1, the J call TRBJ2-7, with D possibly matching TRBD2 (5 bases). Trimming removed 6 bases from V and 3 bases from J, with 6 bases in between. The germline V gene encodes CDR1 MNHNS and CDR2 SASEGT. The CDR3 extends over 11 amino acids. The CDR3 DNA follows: TGTGCCAGCAGGGAGGACTACGAGCAGTACTTC. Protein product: CASREDYEQYF.

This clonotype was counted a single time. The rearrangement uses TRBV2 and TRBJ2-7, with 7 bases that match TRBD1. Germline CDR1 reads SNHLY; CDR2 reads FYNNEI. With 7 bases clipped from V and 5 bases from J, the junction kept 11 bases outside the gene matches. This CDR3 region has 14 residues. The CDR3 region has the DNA TGTGCCAGCACCGGGACAGCGAACTTCAACGAGCAGTACTTC. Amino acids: CASTGTANFNEQYF.

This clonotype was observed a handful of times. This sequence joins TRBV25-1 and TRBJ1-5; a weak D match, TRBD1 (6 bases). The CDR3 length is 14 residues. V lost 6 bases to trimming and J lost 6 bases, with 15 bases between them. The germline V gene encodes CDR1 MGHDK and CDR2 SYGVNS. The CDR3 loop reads CASSLDGRGQPQHF. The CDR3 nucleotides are TGTGCCAGCAGCTTGGACGGCAGGGGTCAGCCCCAGCATTTT.

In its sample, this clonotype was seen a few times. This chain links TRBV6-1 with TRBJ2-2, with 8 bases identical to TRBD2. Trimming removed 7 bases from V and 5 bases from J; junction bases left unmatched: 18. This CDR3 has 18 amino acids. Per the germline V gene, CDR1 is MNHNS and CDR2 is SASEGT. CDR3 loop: CASTQGTGRAVGTGELFF. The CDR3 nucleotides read TGTGCCAGCACCCAGGGAACCGGGAGGGCCGTGGGTACCGGGGAGCTGTTTTTT.

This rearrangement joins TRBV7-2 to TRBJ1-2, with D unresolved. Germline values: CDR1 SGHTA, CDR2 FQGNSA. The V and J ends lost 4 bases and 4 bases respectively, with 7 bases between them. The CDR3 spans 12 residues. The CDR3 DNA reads TGTGCCAGCAGCTCCGTGTCCTATGGCTACACCTTC. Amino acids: CASSSVSYGYTF.

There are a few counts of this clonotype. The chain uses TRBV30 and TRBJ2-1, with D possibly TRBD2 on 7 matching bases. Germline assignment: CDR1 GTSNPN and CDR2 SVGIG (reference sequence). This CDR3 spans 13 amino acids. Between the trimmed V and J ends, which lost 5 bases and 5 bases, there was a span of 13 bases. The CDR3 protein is CAWGRGANNEQFF. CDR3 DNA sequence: TGTGCCTGGGGCCGGGGGGCTAACAATGAGCAGTTCTTC.

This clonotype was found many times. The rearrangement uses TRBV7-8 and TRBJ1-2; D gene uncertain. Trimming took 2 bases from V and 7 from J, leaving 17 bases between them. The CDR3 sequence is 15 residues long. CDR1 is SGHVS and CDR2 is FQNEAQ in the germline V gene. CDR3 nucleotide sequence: TGTGCCAGCAGCTTAAGATCCCTTACGGCAGGTGGCTACACCTTC. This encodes CASSLRSLTAGGYTF.

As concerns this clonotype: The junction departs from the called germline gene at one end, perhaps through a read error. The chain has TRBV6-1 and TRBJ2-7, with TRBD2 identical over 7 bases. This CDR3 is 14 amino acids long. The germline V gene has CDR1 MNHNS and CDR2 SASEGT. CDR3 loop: CASSLGGSSYDQYF. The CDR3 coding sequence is TGTGCCAGCAGTCTGGGGGGGTCCTCCTACGACCAGTACTTC.

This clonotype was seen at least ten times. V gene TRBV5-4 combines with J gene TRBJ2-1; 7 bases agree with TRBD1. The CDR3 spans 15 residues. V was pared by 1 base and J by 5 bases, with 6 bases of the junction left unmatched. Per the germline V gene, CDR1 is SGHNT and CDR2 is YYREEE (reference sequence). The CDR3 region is CASSLQNRGDNEQFF. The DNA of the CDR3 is TGTGCCAGCAGCTTGCAGAACAGGGGTGACAATGAGCAGTTCTTC.

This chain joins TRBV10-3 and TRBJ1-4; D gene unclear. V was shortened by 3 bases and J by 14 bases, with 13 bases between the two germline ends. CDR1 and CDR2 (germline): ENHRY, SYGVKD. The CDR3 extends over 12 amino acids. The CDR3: CAISESGQVLFF. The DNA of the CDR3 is TGTGCCATCAGTGAATCGGGTCAGGTCCTGTTTTTT.

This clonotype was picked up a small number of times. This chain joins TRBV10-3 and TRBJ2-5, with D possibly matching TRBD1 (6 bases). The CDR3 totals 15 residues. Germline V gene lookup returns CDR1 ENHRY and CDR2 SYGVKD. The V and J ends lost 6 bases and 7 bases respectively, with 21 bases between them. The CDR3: CAISGSGTSSSTQYF. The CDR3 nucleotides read TGTGCCATCAGCGGATCCGGGACATCTTCTTCGACCCAGTACTTC.

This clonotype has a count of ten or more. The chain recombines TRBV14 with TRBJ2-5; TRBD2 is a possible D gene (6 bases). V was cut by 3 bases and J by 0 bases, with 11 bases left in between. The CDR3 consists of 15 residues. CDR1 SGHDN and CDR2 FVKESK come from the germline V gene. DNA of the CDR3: TGTGCCAGCAGCCACGCCGGGGGATACCAAGAGACCCAGTACTTC. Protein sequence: CASSHAGGYQETQYF.

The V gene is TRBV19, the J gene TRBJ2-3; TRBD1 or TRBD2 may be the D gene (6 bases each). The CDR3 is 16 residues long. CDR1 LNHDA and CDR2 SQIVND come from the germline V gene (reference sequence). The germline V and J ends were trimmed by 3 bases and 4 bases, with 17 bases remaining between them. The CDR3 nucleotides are TGTGCCAGTAGTATTGCCGGGGGCCCCTTCCCAGATACGCAGTATTTT. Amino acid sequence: CASSIAGGPFPDTQYF.

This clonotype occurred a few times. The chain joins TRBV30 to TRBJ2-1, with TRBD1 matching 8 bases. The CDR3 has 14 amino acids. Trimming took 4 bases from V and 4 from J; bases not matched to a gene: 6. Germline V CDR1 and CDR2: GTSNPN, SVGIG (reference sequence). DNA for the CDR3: TGTGCCTGGATGGACAGGGCGCGTTACAATGAGCAGTTCTTC. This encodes CAWMDRARYNEQFF. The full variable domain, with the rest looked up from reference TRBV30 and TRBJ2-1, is SQTIHQWPATLVQPVGSPLSLECTVEGTSNPNLYWYRQAAGRGLQLLFYSVGIGQISSEVPQNLSASRPQDRQFILSSKKLLLSDSGFYLCAWMDRARYNEQFFGPGTRLTVL.

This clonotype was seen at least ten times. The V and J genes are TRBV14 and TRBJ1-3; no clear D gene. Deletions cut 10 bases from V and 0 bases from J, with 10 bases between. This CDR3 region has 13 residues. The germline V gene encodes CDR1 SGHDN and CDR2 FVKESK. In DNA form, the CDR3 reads TGTGCCACGGGCGATAGCTCTGGAAACACCATATATTTT. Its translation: CATGDSSGNTIYF.

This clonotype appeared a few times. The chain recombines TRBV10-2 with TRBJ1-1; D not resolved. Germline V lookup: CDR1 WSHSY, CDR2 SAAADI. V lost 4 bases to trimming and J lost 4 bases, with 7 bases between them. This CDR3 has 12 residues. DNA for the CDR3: TGCGCCAGCAGTGTAACAACCACTGAAGCTTTCTTT. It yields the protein CASSVTTTEAFF.

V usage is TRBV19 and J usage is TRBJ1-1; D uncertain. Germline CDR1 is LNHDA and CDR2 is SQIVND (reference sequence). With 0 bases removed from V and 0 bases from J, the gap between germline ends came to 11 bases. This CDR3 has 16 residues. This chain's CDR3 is CASSIETSKMNTEAFF. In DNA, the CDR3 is TGTGCCAGTAGTATAGAAACATCTAAGATGAACACTGAAGCTTTCTTT. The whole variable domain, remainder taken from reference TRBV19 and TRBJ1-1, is DGGITQSPKYLFRKEGQNVTLSCEQNLNHDAMYWYRQDPGQGLRLIYYSQIVNDFQKGDIAEGYSVSREKKESFPLTVTSAQKNPTAFYLCASSIETSKMNTEAFFGQGTRLTVV.

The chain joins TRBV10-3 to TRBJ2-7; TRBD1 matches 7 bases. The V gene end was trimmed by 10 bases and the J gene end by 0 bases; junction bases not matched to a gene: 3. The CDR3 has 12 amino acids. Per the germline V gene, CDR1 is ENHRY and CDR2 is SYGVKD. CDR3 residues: CATRDSSYEQYV. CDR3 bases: TGTGCCACCCGGGACAGCTCCTACGAGCAGTACGTC.

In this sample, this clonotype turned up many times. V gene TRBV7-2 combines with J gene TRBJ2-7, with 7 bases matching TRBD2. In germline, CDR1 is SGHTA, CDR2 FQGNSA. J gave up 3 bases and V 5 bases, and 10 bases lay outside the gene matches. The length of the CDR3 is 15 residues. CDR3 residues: CASSTSSGGSYEQYF. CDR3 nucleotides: TGTGCCAGCAGCACTTCTAGCGGAGGGAGCTACGAGCAGTACTTC. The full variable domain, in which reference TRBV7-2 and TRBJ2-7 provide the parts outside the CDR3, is GAGVSQSPSNKVTEKGKDVELRCDPISGHTALYWYRQSLGQGLEFLIYFQGNSAPDKSGLPSDRFSAERTGGSVSTLTIQRTQQEDSAVYLCASSTSSGGSYEQYFGPGTRLTVT.

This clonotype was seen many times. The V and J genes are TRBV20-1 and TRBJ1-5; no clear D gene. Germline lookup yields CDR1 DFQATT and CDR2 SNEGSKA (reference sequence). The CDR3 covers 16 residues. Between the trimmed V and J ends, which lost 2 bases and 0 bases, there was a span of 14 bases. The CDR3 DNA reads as TGCAGTGCTAGATCCCGGAGTGTCGTTAGCAATCAGCCCCAGCATTTT. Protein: CSARSRSVVSNQPQHF.